These 10 T cell receptor beta chains were sequenced from one sample in a study of STAT3 mutations in large granular lymphocyte leukemia. These receptors' antigens are unknown. Generated by immunoSEQ multiplex PCR, the TCRdb table keeps only in-frame clones and is missing some. The repertoire holds 35,000 to 40,000 clones, with approximately 91% as singletons. Study-level points and caveats: Every T-cell large granular lymphocyte leukemia patient had at least one immunodominant TCR beta clonotype.

Sample: PBMCs. These receptors came from a human donor with T large granular lymphocyte leukemia. Some clones in this sample may be carry-over from other donors' samples.

V and J are TRBV4-3 and TRBJ1-2, with 7 bases lining up with TRBD1. V lost 6 bases to trimming and J lost 5 bases; unmatched junction nucleotides: 12. The CDR3 contains 15 residues. Per the germline V gene, CDR1 is LGHNA and CDR2 is YSLEER. As DNA, the CDR3 is TGCGCCAGCAGTTCGCAAGGGGGCGCGGGGTATGGCTACACCTTC. This encodes CASSSQGGAGYGYTF.

This clone came up once. The chain joins TRBV6-5 to TRBJ2-5; a possible D gene is TRBD2 (6 bases). Germline V CDR1 and CDR2: MNHEY, SVGAGI. The CDR3 has 15 amino acids. V lost 5 bases to trimming and J lost 2 bases, with 15 bases between them. CDR3 loop: CASSGSTRAQETQYF. DNA of the CDR3: TGTGCCAGCAGTGGGTCGACTAGGGCGCAAGAGACCCAGTACTTC.

The table lists this clone with a few counts. The chain joins TRBV5-5 to TRBJ2-5, with D unclear. Looked up from germline, CDR1 is SGHKS and CDR2 is YYEKEE (reference sequence). V lost 0 bases and J lost 9, with 15 bases in between. This CDR3 has 14 amino acids. The CDR3 region has the DNA TGTGCCAGCAGCTTGGCCCCGGCAAATAGGGCCCAGTACTTC. This gives the protein CASSLAPANRAQYF.

This clone was seen only a few times. This rearrangement joins TRBV7-2 to TRBJ2-3, with TRBD2 matching over 10 bases. In germline, CDR1 is SGHTA, CDR2 FQGNSA. CDR3 length equals 16 residues. V shed 2 bases and J 4 bases; nucleotides not matched to a gene: 6. The CDR3 nucleotides read TGTGCCAGCAGCTTACTGGCTAGCGGGGGTGCAGATACGCAGTATTTT. Translation gives CASSLLASGGADTQYF.

The chain links TRBV2 to TRBJ1-1; TRBD1 matches at 7 bases. Germline CDR1 SNHLY, CDR2 FYNNEI. V lost 10 bases, J lost 0 bases, and 11 bases stayed unmatched. This CDR3 is built from 15 residues. In DNA, the CDR3 is TGTGCCACCAAATCAGGGGGACTAATGAACACTGAAGCTTTCTTT. It codes for CATKSGGLMNTEAFF. The full variable domain, rest sourced from reference TRBV2 and TRBJ1-1, is EPEVTQTPSHQVTQMGQEVILRCVPISNHLYFYWYRQILGQKVEFLVSFYNNEISEKSEIFDDQFSVERPDGSNFTLKIRSTKLEDSAMYFCATKSGGLMNTEAFFGQGTRLTVV.

The rearrangement uses TRBV6-5 and TRBJ2-7; D may be TRBD1 (5 bases). The germline CDR1 and CDR2 sequences are MNHEY and SVGAGI. With 3 bases removed from V and 3 bases from J, the gap between germline ends came to 15 bases. The CDR3 consists of 15 residues. CDR3 amino acids: CASSYSVLGDYEQYF. The CDR3 DNA sequence: TGTGCCAGCAGTTATAGTGTGCTAGGGGACTACGAGCAGTACTTC.

The J gene is TRBJ1-4, the V gene TRBV5-1; 12 nucleotides align to TRBD1. Losses at the gene ends were 1 base for V and 7 bases for J; bases not matched to a gene: 8. Germline CDR1 is SGHRS and CDR2 is YFSETQ. This CDR3 is 17 amino acids long. CDR3 sequence reads: CASSLFPGQGAGEKLFF. DNA for the CDR3: TGCGCCAGCAGCTTGTTTCCGGGACAGGGGGCAGGTGAAAAACTGTTTTTT.

The CDR3 DNA reads as TGCGCCAGCAGCTTGGGTAGGGGAGTCCAAGAGACCCAGTACTTC. Amino acid sequence: CASSLGRGVQETQYF. The genes are TRBV5-1 and TRBJ2-5; tentatively, D is TRBD1 or TRBD2 (5 bases each). The CDR3 is 15 residues long. V lost 0 bases to trimming and J lost 1 base, with 10 bases between them. In germline, CDR1 is SGHRS, CDR2 YFSETQ.

CDR3 bases: TGTGCCAGCAGTTACAAGTTGTGGACAGATACGCAGTATTTT. Translating gives CASSYKLWTDTQYF. The genes are TRBV6-5 and TRBJ2-3, with D uncertain. The germline V gene has CDR1 MNHEY and CDR2 SVGAGI. The CDR3 loop spans 14 amino acids. The V end lost 2 bases, the J end lost 3 bases, and 9 bases lay between the germline ends.

The V gene is TRBV7-2, the J gene TRBJ2-2, with 7 bases aligning to TRBD1. Germline V gene sequence: CDR1 SGHTA, CDR2 FQGNSA. The CDR3 loop spans 15 amino acids. J gave up 4 bases and V 6 bases, and 8 bases lay outside the gene matches. The CDR3 loop is CASRNRGLPTGELFF. The CDR3 DNA follows: TGTGCCAGCAGAAATAGGGGGCTCCCCACCGGGGAGCTGTTTTTT. The variable domain in full, completed from reference TRBV7-2 and TRBJ2-2, reads GAGVSQSPSNKVTEKGKDVELRCDPISGHTALYWYRQSLGQGLEFLIYFQGNSAPDKSGLPSDRFSAERTGGSVSTLTIQRTQQEDSAVYLCASRNRGLPTGELFFGEGSRLTVL.